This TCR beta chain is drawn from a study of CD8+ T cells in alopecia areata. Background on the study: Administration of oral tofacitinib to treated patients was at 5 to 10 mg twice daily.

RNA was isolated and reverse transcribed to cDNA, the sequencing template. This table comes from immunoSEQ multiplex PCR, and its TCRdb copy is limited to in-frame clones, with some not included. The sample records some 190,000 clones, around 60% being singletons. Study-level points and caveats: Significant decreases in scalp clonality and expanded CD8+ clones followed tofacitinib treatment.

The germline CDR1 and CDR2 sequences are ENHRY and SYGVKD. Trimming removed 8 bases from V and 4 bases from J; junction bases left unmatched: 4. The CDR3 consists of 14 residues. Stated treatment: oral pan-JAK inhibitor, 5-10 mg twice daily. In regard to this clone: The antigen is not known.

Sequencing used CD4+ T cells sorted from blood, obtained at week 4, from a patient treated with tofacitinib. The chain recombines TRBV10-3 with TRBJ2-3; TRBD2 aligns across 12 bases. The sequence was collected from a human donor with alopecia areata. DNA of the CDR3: TGTGCCATCGGGACTAGCGGGTCCCCAGATACGCAGTATTTT. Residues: CAIGTSGSPDTQYF.